The 25 T cell receptor beta chains below come from one sample, sequenced in a study of shared clonotypes between healthy human individuals. The method was immunoSEQ multiplex PCR; TCRdb's version includes in-frame clones alone and lacks a portion of them. This sample has a few million clones, with 85% to 95% found just once. The sequencing sample was made of naive CD4+ T cells from PBMCs. Noted subset: CD45RA+ positively selected. Receptors were obtained from a man between 18 and 29 years old in good health. Some clones in this sample may be carry-over from other donors' samples.

This chain joins TRBV5-1 and TRBJ2-4; the D gene is possibly TRBD2 (5 bases). CDR1 is SGHRS and CDR2 is YFSETQ in the germline V gene. Between the trimmed V and J ends, which lost 1 base and 8 bases, there was a span of 13 bases. The CDR3 has 14 amino acids. DNA of the CDR3: TGCGCCAGCAGCTTGAGGAGCGGTGGGGACATTCAGTACTTC. Residues: CASSLRSGGDIQYF.

The CDR3 nucleotides are TGTGCCAGCAGCCCTAATATACGGGGGGGGAGCTACGAGCAGTACTTC. This sequence encodes CASSPNIRGGSYEQYF. The rearrangement joins TRBV11-2 to TRBJ2-7; TRBD2 aligns across 8 bases. Germline V gene lookup returns CDR1 SGHAT and CDR2 FQNNGV. V was pared by 5 bases and J by 3 bases, with 12 bases of the junction left unmatched. The CDR3 spans 16 residues.

This clone was found a few times. This sequence joins TRBV19 and TRBJ1-5, with D possibly TRBD1 on 5 matching bases. CDR1 and CDR2 (germline): LNHDA, SQIVND (reference sequence). The ends were cut back, 7 bases at V and 2 bases at J, with 15 bases in the middle. The CDR3 has 15 amino acids. CDR3 amino acids: CASTSLGGGNQPQHF. CDR3 DNA sequence: TGTGCCAGTACCTCACTGGGAGGGGGCAATCAGCCCCAGCATTTT.

The chain links TRBV7-2 to TRBJ1-5; D is unresolved. V gave up 1 base and J gave up 7 bases, with 8 bases separating them. Germline V gives CDR1 SGHTA, CDR2 FQGNSA. This CDR3 region has 13 residues. CDR3 sequence (DNA): TGTGCCAGCAGCTTAGGGTTTGAGCAGCCCCAGCATTTT. This sequence encodes CASSLGFEQPQHF.

The chain has TRBV30 and TRBJ2-7; 7 bases align to TRBD1. V lost 4 bases, J lost 4 bases, and 7 bases stayed unmatched. Germline values: CDR1 GTSNPN, CDR2 SVGIG (reference sequence). The CDR3 has 13 residues. For the CDR3, the DNA is TGTGCCTGGATGCCAGGGGGTGCGTACGAGCAGTACTTC. Translated: CAWMPGGAYEQYF. Full variable domain (remainder filled in from reference TRBV30 and TRBJ2-7): SQTIHQWPATLVQPVGSPLSLECTVEGTSNPNLYWYRQAAGRGLQLLFYSVGIGQISSEVPQNLSASRPQDRQFILSSKKLLLSDSGFYLCAWMPGGAYEQYFGPGTRLTVT.

The chain uses TRBV7-9 and TRBJ2-5, with TRBD1 matching over 8 bases. CDR1 SEHNR and CDR2 FQNEAQ come from the germline V gene (reference sequence). The J segment lost 5 bases and the V segment lost 8 bases, leaving 10 bases of the junction unmatched. The CDR3 runs 14 residues. CDR3 protein: CASFRQGLLETQYF. The CDR3 DNA reads TGTGCCAGCTTTCGACAGGGGCTGCTCGAGACCCAGTACTTC.

This rearrangement joins TRBV27 to TRBJ1-5, with no clear D. CDR3 length: 13 residues. V was trimmed by 3 bases and J by 2 bases, leaving 5 bases between them. The germline V gene has CDR1 MNHEY and CDR2 SMNVEV (reference sequence). The CDR3 coding sequence is TGTGCCAGCAGTTTCATCGGCAATCAGCCCCAGCATTTT. Protein sequence: CASSFIGNQPQHF.

The gene calls are TRBV7-3 and TRBJ1-1; TRBD1 might be the D (6 bases). Germline lookup yields CDR1 SGHTA and CDR2 FQGTGA. The ends were cut back, 6 bases at V and 4 bases at J, with 21 bases in the middle. This CDR3 spans 16 amino acids. CDR3 loop: CASRSTGTGFGTEAFF. CDR3 sequence (DNA): TGTGCCAGCAGGTCCACAGGGACGGGATTTGGCACTGAAGCTTTCTTT.

The rearrangement uses TRBV28 and TRBJ1-5; D gene ambiguous. Germline V gene sequence: CDR1 MDHEN, CDR2 SYDVKM. V lost 4 bases and J 4 bases, leaving 14 bases between the germline ends. This CDR3 has 15 residues. CDR3 in DNA: TGTGCCAGCAGTTCGACACCGGACGGTAATCAGCCCCAGCATTTT. Its translation is CASSSTPDGNQPQHF.

The chain links TRBV19 to TRBJ2-7, with D unresolved. Germline-derived CDR1 and CDR2 are LNHDA and SQIVND (reference sequence). Trimming removed 6 bases at V and 2 bases at J, with 11 bases between. CDR3 length: 13 residues. CDR3 DNA sequence: TGTGCCAGTAGCCTAGACGGACCCTACGAGCAGTACTTC. This translates into CASSLDGPYEQYF.

The chain joins TRBV28 to TRBJ1-3; D unresolved. Germline CDR1 and CDR2: MDHEN and SYDVKM. There are 15 residues in the CDR3. The V gene lost 7 bases and the J gene lost 2 bases, with 15 bases spanning the gap. The DNA for the CDR3 is TGTGCCAGCACCGGTGGGCGGACCGCTGGAAACACCATATATTTT. It codes for CASTGGRTAGNTIYF.

The chain has TRBV19 and TRBJ1-2; perhaps TRBD1 as D (5 bases). The germline CDR1 and CDR2 sequences are LNHDA and SQIVND (reference sequence). V lost 4 bases and J lost 4, with 19 bases in between. The CDR3 is 16 amino acids. This CDR3 reads CASSNPWARQSYGYTF. The DNA for the CDR3 is TGTGCCAGTAGTAACCCCTGGGCCCGACAGAGCTATGGCTACACCTTC. The variable domain in full, completed from reference TRBV19 and TRBJ1-2, reads DGGITQSPKYLFRKEGQNVTLSCEQNLNHDAMYWYRQDPGQGLRLIYYSQIVNDFQKGDIAEGYSVSREKKESFPLTVTSAQKNPTAFYLCASSNPWARQSYGYTFGSGTRLTVV.

This sequence joins TRBV5-8 and TRBJ2-7; D remains ambiguous. This CDR3 is built from 12 residues. From germline, CDR1 is SGHTS and CDR2 YDEGEE. Trimming took off 1 base at V and 6 bases at J, with 8 bases between the two ends. The CDR3 region is CASSLSTREQYF. DNA for the CDR3: TGTGCCAGCAGCTTGTCCACCCGCGAGCAGTACTTC.

V and J are TRBV5-1 and TRBJ2-1; TRBD2 matches at 7 bases. V was clipped by 7 bases and J by 0 bases; unmatched bases: 7. The CDR3 loop spans 15 amino acids. CDR1 and CDR2 (germline): SGHRS, YFSETQ. CDR3 region: CASATTSASYNEQFF. The CDR3 DNA reads TGCGCCAGCGCCACTACTAGCGCCTCCTACAATGAGCAGTTCTTC.

This clone was found once. The chain couples TRBV2 to TRBJ2-1; a weak D match, TRBD2 (6 bases). The CDR3 is 18 amino acids. Trimming left V 1 base short and J 0 bases short, with 16 bases between. Germline values: CDR1 SNHLY, CDR2 FYNNEI. The CDR3, as DNA: TGTGCCAGCAGTGAAGGACTAGGGGTAGGGCGCTCCTACAATGAGCAGTTCTTC. Amino acid sequence: CASSEGLGVGRSYNEQFF.

This chain connects TRBV29-1 to TRBJ2-7, with 8 bases matching TRBD2. The germline gives CDR1 SQVTM, CDR2 ANQGSEA. With 3 bases clipped from V and 4 bases from J, the junction kept 8 bases outside the gene matches. The CDR3 length is 14 residues. The CDR3 DNA follows: TGCAGCGTTGAGAAGGGACTAGGGGGGTACGAGCAGTACTTC. It yields the protein CSVEKGLGGYEQYF.

The chain combines TRBV7-6 with TRBJ2-2; TRBD1 matches 8 bases. CDR3 length: 14 amino acids. The V and J ends lost 11 bases and 5 bases, in that order; junction bases with no gene match: 10. CDR1 is SGHVS and CDR2 is FNYEAQ in the germline V gene. CDR3 residues: CAGRQGSSTGELFF. DNA for the CDR3: TGTGCCGGAAGACAGGGGAGTTCAACCGGGGAGCTGTTTTTT. Based on the CDR3 plus reference TRBV7-6 and TRBJ2-2, the full variable domain is GAGVSQSPRYKVTKRGQDVALRCDPISGHVSLYWYRQALGQGPEFLTYFNYEAQQDKSGLPNDRFSAERPEGSISTLTIQRTEQRDSAMYRCAGRQGSSTGELFFGEGSRLTVL.

V and J are TRBV28 and TRBJ2-1; tentatively, D is TRBD2 (5 bases). From germline, CDR1 is MDHEN and CDR2 SYDVKM. The CDR3 loop spans 17 amino acids. Trimming removed 1 base at V and 6 bases at J, with 19 bases between. CDR3 DNA sequence: TGTGCCAGCAGTTTATATTCCTTCTCCCAGCGGACCAATGAGCAGTTCTTC. Its translation is CASSLYSFSQRTNEQFF.

V is TRBV5-8 and J is TRBJ2-7; D is unresolved. The CDR3 is made up of 13 amino acids. V lost 3 bases, J lost 2 bases, and 9 bases lay in between. Germline values: CDR1 SGHTS, CDR2 YDEGEE. The CDR3 nucleotides read TGTGCCAGCAGCTCTCGAATACCCTACGAGCAGTACTTC. Amino acids: CASSSRIPYEQYF. The full variable domain, rest sourced from reference TRBV5-8 and TRBJ2-7, is EAGVTQSPTHLIKTRGQQATLRCSPISGHTSVYWYQQALGLGLQFLLWYDEGEERNRGNFPPRFSGRQFPNYSSELNVNALELEDSALYLCASSSRIPYEQYFGPGTRLTVT.

The chain carries TRBV7-3 and TRBJ2-2; D remains ambiguous. The germline V and J ends were trimmed by 1 base and 4 bases, with 10 bases remaining between them. The germline V gene encodes CDR1 SGHTA and CDR2 FQGTGA. CDR3 length equals 15 residues. The CDR3 nucleotides read TGTGCCAGCAGCTTAAACGTTGGGGTCACCGGGGAGCTGTTTTTT. It encodes CASSLNVGVTGELFF.

This clone was found a few times. The chain joins TRBV28 to TRBJ1-1; D is unresolved. Between the trimmed V and J ends, which lost 4 bases and 7 bases, there was a span of 7 bases. The CDR3 loop spans 11 amino acids. Per the germline V gene, CDR1 is MDHEN and CDR2 is SYDVKM. This CDR3 reads CASSSWGEAFF. The CDR3 DNA sequence: TGTGCCAGCAGTTCGTGGGGTGAAGCTTTCTTT. Filled out from reference TRBV28 and TRBJ1-1, the complete variable domain reads DVKVTQSSRYLVKRTGEKVFLECVQDMDHENMFWYRQDPGLGLRLIYFSYDVKMKEKGDIPEGYSVSREKKERFSLILESASTNQTSMYLCASSSWGEAFFGQGTRLTVV.

The V gene is TRBV19, the J gene TRBJ2-7; a weak D match, TRBD2 (5 bases). The CDR3 spans 13 residues. Germline V lookup: CDR1 LNHDA, CDR2 SQIVND (reference sequence). V was trimmed by 6 bases and J by 0 bases, leaving 9 bases between them. The CDR3 coding sequence is TGTGCCAGTAGCACTACTAGCTCCTACGAGCAGTACTTC. It encodes CASSTTSSYEQYF.

The chain uses TRBV7-9 and TRBJ1-2; 8 bases map to TRBD1. With 6 bases clipped from V and 5 bases from J, the junction kept 8 bases outside the gene matches. This CDR3 contains 14 residues. Germline lookup yields CDR1 SEHNR and CDR2 FQNEAQ (reference sequence). CDR3 loop: CASSLLTGGYGYTF. The CDR3 DNA is TGTGCCAGCAGTTTACTTACAGGGGGGTATGGCTACACCTTC.

The chain uses TRBV18 and TRBJ2-5; possibly TRBD1 for D (5 bases). Germline loops: CDR1 KGHSH, CDR2 LQKENI. The CDR3 is made up of 15 amino acids. V was pared by 0 bases and J by 1 base, with 9 bases between. CDR3 region: CASSPPNRFQETQYF. The DNA for the CDR3 is TGTGCCAGCTCACCACCGAACAGGTTCCAAGAGACCCAGTACTTC.

A remark on this clone: Within the sample, other DNA sequences also encode this same CDR3. The chain carries TRBV29-1 and TRBJ2-5, with D unresolved. The V and J ends lost 6 bases and 1 base respectively, with 9 bases between them. Germline CDR1 SQVTM, CDR2 ANQGSEA. This CDR3 is 12 amino acids long. Here the CDR3 DNA reads TGCAGCGTCGTATCGGGCCAAGAGACCCAGTACTTC. Amino acids: CSVVSGQETQYF.